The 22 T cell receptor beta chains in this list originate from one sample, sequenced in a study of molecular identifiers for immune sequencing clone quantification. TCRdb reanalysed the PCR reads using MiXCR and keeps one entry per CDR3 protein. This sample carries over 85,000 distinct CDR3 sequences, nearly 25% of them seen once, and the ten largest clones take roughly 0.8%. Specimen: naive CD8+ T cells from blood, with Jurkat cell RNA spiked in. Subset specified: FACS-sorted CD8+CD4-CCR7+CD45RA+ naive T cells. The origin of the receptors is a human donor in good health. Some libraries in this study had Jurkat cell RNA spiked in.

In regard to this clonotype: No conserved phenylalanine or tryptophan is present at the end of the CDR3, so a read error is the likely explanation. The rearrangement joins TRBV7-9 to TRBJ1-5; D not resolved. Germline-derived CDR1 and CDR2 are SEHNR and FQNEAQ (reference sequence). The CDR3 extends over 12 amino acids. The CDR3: CASSWGNQRQHL. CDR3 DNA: TGTGCCAGCAGTTGGGGTAATCAGCGCCAGCATTTG.

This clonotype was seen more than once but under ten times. CDR3 protein: CASSPPGPGWNEQFF. DNA for the CDR3: TGTGCCAGCTCACCGCCCGGCCCGGGTTGGAATGAGCAGTTCTTC. The rearrangement joins TRBV18 to TRBJ2-1, with D unresolved. From germline, CDR1 is KGHSH and CDR2 LQKENI. V was cut by 3 bases and J by 7 bases, with 16 bases left in between. This CDR3 contains 15 residues.

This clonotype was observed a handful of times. The CDR3 DNA reads TGCGCCAGCAGCCAAGACAGGGGGACCTACAATGAGCAGTTCTTC. It encodes CASSQDRGTYNEQFF. The rearrangement links TRBV4-1 to TRBJ2-1, with TRBD1 matching 7 bases. The CDR3 has 15 residues. Germline trimming cut 0 bases from V and 2 bases from J; bases unmatched to any gene: 1. The germline CDR1 and CDR2 sequences are MGHRA and YSYEKL.

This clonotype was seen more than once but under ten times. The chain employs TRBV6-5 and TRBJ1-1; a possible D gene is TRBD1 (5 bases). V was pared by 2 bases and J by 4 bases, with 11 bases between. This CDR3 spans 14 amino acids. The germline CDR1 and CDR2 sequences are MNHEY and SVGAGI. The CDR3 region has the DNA TGTGCCAGCAGTTACGGGGCGGGGTTCACTGAAGCTTTCTTT. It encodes CASSYGAGFTEAFF.

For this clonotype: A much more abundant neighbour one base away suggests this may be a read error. This CDR3 is CSGIGPAGEAFF. CDR3 nucleotides: TGCAGCGGGATAGGCCCCGCCGGGGAAGCTTTCTTT. The chain employs TRBV29-1 and TRBJ1-1; D unclear. CDR1 SQVTM and CDR2 ANQGSEA come from the germline V gene. V lost 7 bases and J lost 8, with 17 bases in between. CDR3 length: 12 residues.

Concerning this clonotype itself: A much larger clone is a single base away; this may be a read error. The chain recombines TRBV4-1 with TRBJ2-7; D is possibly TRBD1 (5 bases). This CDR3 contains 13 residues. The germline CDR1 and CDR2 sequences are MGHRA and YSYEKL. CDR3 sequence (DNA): TGCGCCAGCAGCCAAGTCTGGGGCTACGAGCAGTGCTTC. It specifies CASSQVWGYEQCF.

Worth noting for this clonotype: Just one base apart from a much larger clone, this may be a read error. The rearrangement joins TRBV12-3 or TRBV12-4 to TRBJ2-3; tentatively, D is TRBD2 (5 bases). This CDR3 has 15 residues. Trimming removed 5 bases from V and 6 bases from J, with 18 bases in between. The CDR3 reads CASSTIRAGRDTQYF. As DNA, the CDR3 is TGTGCCAGCAGTACAATACGGGCGGGCCGCGATACGCAGTATTTT.

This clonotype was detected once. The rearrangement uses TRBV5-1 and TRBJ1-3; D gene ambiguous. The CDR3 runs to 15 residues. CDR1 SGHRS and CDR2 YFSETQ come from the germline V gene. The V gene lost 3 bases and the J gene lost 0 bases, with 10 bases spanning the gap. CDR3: CASSSAAASGNTIYF. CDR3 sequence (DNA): TGCGCCAGCAGCTCGGCCGCGGCCTCTGGAAACACCATATATTTT.

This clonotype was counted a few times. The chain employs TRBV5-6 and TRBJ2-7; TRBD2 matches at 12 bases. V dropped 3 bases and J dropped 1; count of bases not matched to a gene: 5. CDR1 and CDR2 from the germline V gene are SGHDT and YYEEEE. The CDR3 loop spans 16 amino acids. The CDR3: CASSSLTSGRSYEQYF. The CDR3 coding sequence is TGTGCCAGCAGCTCCTTGACTAGCGGGAGATCCTACGAGCAGTACTTC.

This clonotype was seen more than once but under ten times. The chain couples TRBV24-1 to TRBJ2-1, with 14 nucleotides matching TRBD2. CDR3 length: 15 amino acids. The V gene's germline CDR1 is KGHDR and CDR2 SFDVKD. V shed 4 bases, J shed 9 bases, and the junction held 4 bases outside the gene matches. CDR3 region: CATSDQGLAGGEQFF. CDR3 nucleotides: TGTGCCACCAGTGACCAAGGACTAGCGGGAGGTGAGCAGTTCTTC.

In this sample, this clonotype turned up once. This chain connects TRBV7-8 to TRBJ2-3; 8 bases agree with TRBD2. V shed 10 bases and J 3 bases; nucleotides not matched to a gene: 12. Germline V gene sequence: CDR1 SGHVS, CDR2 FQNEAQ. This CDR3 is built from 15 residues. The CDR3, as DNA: TGTGCCACCCGCCCCGGGGGGGGGGGGACAGATACGCAGTATTTT. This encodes CATRPGGGGTDTQYF.

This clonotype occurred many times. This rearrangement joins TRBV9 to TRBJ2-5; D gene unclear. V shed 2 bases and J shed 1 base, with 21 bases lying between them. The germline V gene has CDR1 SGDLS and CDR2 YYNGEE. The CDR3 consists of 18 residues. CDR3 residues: CASSVHTRAPTTQETQYF. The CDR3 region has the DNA TGTGCCAGCAGCGTTCACACAAGAGCCCCAACCACCCAAGAGACCCAGTACTTC.

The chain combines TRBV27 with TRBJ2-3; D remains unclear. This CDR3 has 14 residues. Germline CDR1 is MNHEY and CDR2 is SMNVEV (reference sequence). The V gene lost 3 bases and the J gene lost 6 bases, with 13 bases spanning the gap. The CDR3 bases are TGTGCCAGCAGTTTCCCGGGCCACTGGGATACGCAGTATTTT. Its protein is CASSFPGHWDTQYF.

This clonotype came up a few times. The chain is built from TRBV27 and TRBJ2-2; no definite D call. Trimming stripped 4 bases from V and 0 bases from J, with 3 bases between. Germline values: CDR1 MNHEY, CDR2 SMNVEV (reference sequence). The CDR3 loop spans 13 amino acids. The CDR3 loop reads CASSWTNTGELFF. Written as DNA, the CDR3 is TGTGCCAGCAGTTGGACGAACACCGGGGAGCTGTTTTTT.

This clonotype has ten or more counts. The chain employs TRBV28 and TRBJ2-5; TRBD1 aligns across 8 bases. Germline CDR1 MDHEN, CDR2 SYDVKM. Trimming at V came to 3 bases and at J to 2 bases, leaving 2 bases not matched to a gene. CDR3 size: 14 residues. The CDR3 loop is CASSLRQGQETQYF. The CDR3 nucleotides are TGTGCCAGCAGTTTGAGACAGGGGCAAGAGACCCAGTACTTC.

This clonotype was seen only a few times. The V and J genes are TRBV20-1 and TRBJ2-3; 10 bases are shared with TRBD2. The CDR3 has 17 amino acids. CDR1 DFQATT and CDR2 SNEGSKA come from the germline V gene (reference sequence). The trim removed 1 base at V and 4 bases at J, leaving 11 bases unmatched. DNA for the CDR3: TGCAGTGCTAGAGTTCCAGCGGGGGGGATTCTCGCAGATACGCAGTATTTT. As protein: CSARVPAGGILADTQYF.

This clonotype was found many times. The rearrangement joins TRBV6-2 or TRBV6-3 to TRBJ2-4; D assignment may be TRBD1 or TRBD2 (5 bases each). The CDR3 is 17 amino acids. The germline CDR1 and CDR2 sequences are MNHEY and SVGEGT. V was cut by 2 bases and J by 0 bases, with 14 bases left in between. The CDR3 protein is CASSYTATGLAKNIQYF. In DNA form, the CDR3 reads TGTGCCAGCAGTTACACAGCCACGGGGCTAGCCAAAAACATTCAGTACTTC.

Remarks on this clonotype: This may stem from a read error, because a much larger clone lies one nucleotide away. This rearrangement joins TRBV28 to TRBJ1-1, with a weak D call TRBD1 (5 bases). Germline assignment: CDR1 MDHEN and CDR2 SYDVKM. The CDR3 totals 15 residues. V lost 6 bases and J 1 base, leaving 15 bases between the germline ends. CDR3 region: CASRWDGGSNTEAFF. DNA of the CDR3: TGTGCCAGCAGATGGGACGGGGGGTCGAACACTGAAGCTTTCTTT. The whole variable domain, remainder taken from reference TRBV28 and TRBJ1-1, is DVKVTQSSRYLVKRTGEKVFLECVQDMDHENMFWYRQDPGLGLRLIYFSYDVKMKEKGDIPEGYSVSREKKERFSLILESASTNQTSMYLCASRWDGGSNTEAFFGQGTRLTVV.

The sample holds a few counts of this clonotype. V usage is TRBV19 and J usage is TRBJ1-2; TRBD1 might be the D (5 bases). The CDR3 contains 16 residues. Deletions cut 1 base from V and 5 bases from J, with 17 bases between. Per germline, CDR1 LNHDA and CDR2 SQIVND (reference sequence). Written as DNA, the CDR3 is TGTGCCAGTAGTATAGGATCTCGAGGGGTTGGGTATGGCTACACCTTC. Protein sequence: CASSIGSRGVGYGYTF.

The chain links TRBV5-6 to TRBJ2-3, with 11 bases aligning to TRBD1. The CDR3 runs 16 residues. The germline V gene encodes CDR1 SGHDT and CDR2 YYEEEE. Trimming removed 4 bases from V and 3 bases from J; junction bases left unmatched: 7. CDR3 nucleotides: TGTGCCAGCAGCGAGGACAGGGGGCTCAAGACAGATACGCAGTATTTT. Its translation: CASSEDRGLKTDTQYF.

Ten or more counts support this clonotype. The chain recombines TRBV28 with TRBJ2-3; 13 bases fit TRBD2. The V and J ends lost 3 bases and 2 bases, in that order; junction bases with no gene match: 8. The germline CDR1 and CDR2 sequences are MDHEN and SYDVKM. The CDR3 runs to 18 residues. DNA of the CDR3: TGTGCCAGCAGTTTTGGGACTAGCGGGATATGGGACACAGATACGCAGTATTTT. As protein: CASSFGTSGIWDTDTQYF.

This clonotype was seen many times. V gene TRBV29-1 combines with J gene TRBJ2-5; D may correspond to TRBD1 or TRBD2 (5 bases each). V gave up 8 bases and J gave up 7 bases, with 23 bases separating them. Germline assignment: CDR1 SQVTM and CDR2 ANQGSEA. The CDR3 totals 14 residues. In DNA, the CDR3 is TGCAGCCCTTGTCCGAGGGGATGCAATGGGACCCAGTACTTC. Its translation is CSPCPRGCNGTQYF. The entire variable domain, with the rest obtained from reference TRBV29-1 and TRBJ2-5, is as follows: SAVISQKPSRDICQRGTSLTIQCQVDSQVTMMFWYRQQPGQSLTLIATANQGSEATYESGFVIDKFPISRPNLTFSTLTVSNMSPEDSSIYLCSPCPRGCNGTQYFGPGTRLLVL.